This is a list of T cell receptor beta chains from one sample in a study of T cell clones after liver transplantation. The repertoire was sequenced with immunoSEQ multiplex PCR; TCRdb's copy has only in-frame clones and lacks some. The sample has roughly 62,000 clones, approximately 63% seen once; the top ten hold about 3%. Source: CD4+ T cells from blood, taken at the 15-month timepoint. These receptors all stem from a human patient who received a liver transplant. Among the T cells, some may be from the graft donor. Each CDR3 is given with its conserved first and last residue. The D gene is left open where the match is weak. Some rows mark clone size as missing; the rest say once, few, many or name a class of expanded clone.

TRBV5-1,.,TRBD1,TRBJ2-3,CASSSTGARDTQYF,TGCGCCAGCAGCTCAACAGGGGCCAGGGATACGCAGTATTTT
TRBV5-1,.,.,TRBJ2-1,CASSQTLARSEQFF,TGCGCCAGCAGCCAGACACTAGCTCGGAGTGAGCAGTTCTTC
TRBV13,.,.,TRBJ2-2,CASSPQEATGELFF,TGTGCCAGCAGCCCCCAGGAGGCCACCGGGGAGCTGTTTTTT
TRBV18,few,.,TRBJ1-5,CASSPGIDQPQHF,TGTGCCAGCTCACCGGGGATTGATCAGCCCCAGCATTTT
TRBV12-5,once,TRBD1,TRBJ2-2,CASGSGQGWAGELFF,TGTGCTAGTGGTTCGGGACAGGGTTGGGCCGGGGAGCTGTTTTTT
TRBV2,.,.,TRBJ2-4,CASSEVGGSAFWYF,TGTGCCAGCAGTGAAGTAGGGGGATCAGCGTTCTGGTACTTC
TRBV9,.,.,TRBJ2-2,CASSVAGGKTTGELFF,TGTGCCAGCAGCGTAGCGGGCGGGAAGACCACCGGGGAGCTGTTTTTT
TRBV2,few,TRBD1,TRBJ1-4,CASRAGTGTEKLFF,TGTGCCAGCAGAGCCGGGACAGGGACGGAAAAACTGTTTTTT
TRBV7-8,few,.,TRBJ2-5,CASSLDRNQETQYF,TGTGCCAGCAGCCTCGACCGGAACCAAGAGACCCAGTACTTC
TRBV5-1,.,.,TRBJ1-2,CASSLGQNYGYTF,TGCGCCAGCAGCTTAGGACAGAACTATGGCTACACCTTC
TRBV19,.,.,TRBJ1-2,CASSIDIRADRDYGYTF,TGTGCCAGTAGTATAGATATCCGGGCCGACCGGGACTATGGCTACACCTTC
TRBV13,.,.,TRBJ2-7,CASSSNRDEQYF,TGTGCCAGCAGTTCAAACAGGGACGAGCAGTACTTC
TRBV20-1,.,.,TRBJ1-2,CSARDSYGYTF,TGCAGTGCTAGGGACTCCTATGGCTACACCTTC
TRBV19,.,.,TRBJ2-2,CASSIERRIVNTGELFF,TGTGCCAGTAGTATAGAGAGGAGGATTGTGAACACCGGGGAGCTGTTTTTT
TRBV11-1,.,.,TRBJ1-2,CASSLEAGANYGYTF,TGTGCCAGCAGCTTAGAGGCGGGAGCCAACTATGGCTACACCTTC
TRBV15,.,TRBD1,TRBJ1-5,CATNLRGGNNQPQHF,TGTGCCACCAATCTCAGGGGGGGGAACAATCAGCCCCAGCATTTT
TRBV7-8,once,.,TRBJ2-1,CASSPRPSELYNEQFF,TGTGCCAGCAGCCCGAGACCTAGTGAGCTATACAATGAGCAGTTCTTC
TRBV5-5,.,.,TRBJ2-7,CASSLTWEEEYEQYF,TGTGCCAGCAGCTTGACATGGGAGGAGGAGTACGAGCAGTACTTC
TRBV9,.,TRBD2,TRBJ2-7,CASSVDPMGLAGEEQYF,TGTGCCAGCAGCGTTGACCCCATGGGACTAGCGGGGGAGGAGCAGTACTTC
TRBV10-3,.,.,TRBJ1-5,CAISGKEFQPQHF,TGTGCCATCAGTGGAAAGGAGTTTCAGCCCCAGCATTTT
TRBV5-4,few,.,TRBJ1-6,CASSLGGNSPLHF,TGTGCCAGCAGCTTGGGAGGGAATTCACCCCTCCACTTT
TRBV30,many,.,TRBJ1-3,CACRVNAGNTIYF,TGTGCCTGCCGAGTAAACGCTGGAAACACCATATATTTT
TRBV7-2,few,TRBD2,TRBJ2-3,CASSLSSGGAMDTQYF,TGTGCCAGCAGCTTGTCTAGCGGGGGGGCAATGGATACGCAGTATTTT
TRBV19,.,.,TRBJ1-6,CASSTTANNSPLHF,TGTGCCAGTAGTACGACAGCGAATAATTCGCCCCTCCACTTT
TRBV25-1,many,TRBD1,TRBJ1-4,CASSEGQGWTNEKLFF,TGTGCCAGCAGTGAGGGACAGGGATGGACTAATGAAAAACTGTTTTTT
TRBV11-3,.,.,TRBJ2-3,CASSLSSTDTQYF,TGTGCCAGCAGCTTGTCAAGCACAGATACGCAGTATTTT
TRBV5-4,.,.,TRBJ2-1,CASSLFPPSLNEQFF,TGTGCCAGCAGCTTGTTCCCGCCTAGCCTGAATGAGCAGTTCTTC
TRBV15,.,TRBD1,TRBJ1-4,CATSRDQGAEKLFF,TGTGCCACCAGCAGAGATCAGGGGGCTGAAAAACTGTTTTTT
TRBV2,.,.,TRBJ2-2,CASSEDGAQNGELFF,TGTGCCAGCAGTGAAGATGGGGCCCAAAACGGGGAGCTGTTTTTT
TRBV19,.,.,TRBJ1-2,CASIGDLYGYTF,TGTGCCAGTATCGGGGACCTTTATGGCTACACCTTC